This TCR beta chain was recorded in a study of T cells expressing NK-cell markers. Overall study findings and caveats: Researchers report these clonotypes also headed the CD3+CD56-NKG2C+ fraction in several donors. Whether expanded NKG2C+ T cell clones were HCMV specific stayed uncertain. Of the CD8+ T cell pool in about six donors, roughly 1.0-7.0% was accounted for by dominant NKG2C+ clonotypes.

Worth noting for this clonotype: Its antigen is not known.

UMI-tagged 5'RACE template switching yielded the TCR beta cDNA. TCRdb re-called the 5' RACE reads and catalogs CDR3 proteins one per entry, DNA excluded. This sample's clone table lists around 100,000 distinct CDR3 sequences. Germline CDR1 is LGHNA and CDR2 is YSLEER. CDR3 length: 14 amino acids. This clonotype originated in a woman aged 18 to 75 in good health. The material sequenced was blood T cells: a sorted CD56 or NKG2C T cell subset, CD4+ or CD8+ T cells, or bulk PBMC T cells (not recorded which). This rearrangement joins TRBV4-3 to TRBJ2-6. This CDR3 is CASSHRSGANVLTF.